This record covers a single TCR beta chain. Its specificity is unknown. The data were obtained in a study of cytomegalovirus exposure and HLA in healthy donors. About the research overall: A data release that came early held 75 million to 85 million unique TCRs from HLA-typed donors.

Trimming cost V 7 bases and J 6 bases; bases outside gene matches: 7. Germline V gives CDR1 SNHLY, CDR2 FYNNEI. The CDR3 consists of 14 residues. Both 60 Vbeta primers and 13 Jbeta primers went into the PCR. The repertoire was sequenced with immunoSEQ multiplex PCR; TCRdb's copy has only in-frame clones and lacks some. The profile shows approximately 68,000 clones, roughly four fifths of them singletons. Points from the study as a whole: Earlier analysis looked at TCR beta V segments, and most were productive about 90% or about 30% of the time.

This receptor was obtained from a young woman in good health and CMV-seropositive. Sequences were obtained from PBMCs. V and J are TRBV2 and TRBJ1-4; 8 bases are a match to TRBD1. The CDR3 DNA follows: TGTGCCAGCAAAGCTGACAGGGGATATGAAAAACTGTTTTTT. Amino acids: CASKADRGYEKLFF. The full variable domain, in which reference TRBV2 and TRBJ1-4 provide the parts outside the CDR3, is EPEVTQTPSHQVTQMGQEVILRCVPISNHLYFYWYRQILGQKVEFLVSFYNNEISEKSEIFDDQFSVERPDGSNFTLKIRSTKLEDSAMYFCASKADRGYEKLFFGSGTQLSVL.